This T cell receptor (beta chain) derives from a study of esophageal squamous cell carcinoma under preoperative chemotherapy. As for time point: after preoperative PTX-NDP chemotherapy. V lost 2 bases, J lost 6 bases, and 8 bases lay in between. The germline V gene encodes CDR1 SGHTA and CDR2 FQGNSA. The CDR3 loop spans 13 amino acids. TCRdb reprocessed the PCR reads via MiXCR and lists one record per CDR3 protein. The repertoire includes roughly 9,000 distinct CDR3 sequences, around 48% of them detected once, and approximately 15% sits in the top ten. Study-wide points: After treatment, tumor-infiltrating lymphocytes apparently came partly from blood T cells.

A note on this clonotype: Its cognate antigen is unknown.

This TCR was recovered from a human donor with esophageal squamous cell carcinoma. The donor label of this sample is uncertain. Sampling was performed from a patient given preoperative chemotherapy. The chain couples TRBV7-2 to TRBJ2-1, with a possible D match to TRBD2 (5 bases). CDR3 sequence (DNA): TGTGCCAGCAGCTTAATCGGGGTCAATGAGCAGTTCTTC. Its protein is CASSLIGVNEQFF.